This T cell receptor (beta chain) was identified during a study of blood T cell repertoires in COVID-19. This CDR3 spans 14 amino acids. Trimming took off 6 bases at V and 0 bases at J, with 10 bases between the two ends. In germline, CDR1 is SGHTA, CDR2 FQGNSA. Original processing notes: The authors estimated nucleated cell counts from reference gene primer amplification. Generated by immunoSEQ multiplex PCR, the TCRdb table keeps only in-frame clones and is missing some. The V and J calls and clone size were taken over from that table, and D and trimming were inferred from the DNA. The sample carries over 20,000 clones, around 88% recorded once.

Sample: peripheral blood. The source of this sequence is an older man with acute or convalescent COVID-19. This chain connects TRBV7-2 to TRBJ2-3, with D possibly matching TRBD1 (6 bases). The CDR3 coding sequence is TGTGCCAGCAGGCGACAGGCCAGCACAGATACGCAGTATTTT. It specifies CASRRQASTDTQYF.